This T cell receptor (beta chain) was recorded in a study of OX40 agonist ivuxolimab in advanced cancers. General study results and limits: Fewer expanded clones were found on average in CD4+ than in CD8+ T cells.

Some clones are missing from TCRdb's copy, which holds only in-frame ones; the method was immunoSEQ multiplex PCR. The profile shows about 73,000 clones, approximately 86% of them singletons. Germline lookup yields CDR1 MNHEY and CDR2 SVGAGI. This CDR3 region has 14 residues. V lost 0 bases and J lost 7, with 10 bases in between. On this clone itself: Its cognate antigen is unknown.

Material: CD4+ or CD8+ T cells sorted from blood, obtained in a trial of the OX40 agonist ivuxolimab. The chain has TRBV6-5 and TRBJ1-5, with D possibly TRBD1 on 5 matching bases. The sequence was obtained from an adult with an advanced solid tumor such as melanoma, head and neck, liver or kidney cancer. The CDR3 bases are TGTGCCAGCAGTTACTCGACAGCACGGCAGCCCCAGCATTTT. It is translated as CASSYSTARQPQHF.